This T cell receptor beta chain was obtained from a study of blood T cells in healthy people across ages. The study, taken as a whole, reports: PBMCs that were unsorted prevented a conclusive naive versus antigen-experienced comparison.

CDR3 length equals 12 residues. A J-beta primer mix and a sample-barcoded 5' primer were used in a second PCR of about 7 to 12 cycles. One entry per CDR3 protein results from TCRdb running MiXCR on the 5' RACE reads. The sample includes about 580,000 distinct CDR3 sequences, around 50% of them seen just once. To note about this clonotype: What it binds is unknown. The junction and the germline gene differ at one end; a read error may be behind it.

The source of this sequence is a man older than 75 in good health. V usage is TRBV12-3 or TRBV12-4 and J usage is TRBJ2-5, with no clear D. Sequencing was carried out using blood. This chain's CDR3 is CAIGVSRETQYF. CDR3 DNA sequence: TGCGCGATTGGGGTGTCCCGCGAGACCCAGTACTTC.